The clone carrying this T cell receptor (beta chain) appeared once. The source of the sample is a study of blood T cell repertoires in COVID-19. Study background: There were acute and convalescent COVID-19 samples, and they came from the United States, Italy and Spain.

Two consecutive negative NP/OP PCR tests, clearance, or resolved symptoms defined Cohort 3 recovery. The data were produced by immunoSEQ multiplex PCR, yet TCRdb's version contains in-frame clones alone and is incomplete. Altogether hundreds of thousands of clones are present, roughly 89% being singletons, with the ten largest covering 10%. The clonotype originates from a woman aged 45-65 years who had recovered from COVID-19. Sample: PBMCs or T cells enriched from blood (not recorded which).

CDR3 residues: CASSYVTRGSNQPQHF. For the CDR3, the DNA is TGTGCCAGCAGTTACGTGACTAGGGGATCCAATCAGCCCCAGCATTTT. The chain carries TRBV6-5 and TRBJ1-5, with a possible D match to TRBD1 (5 bases). The CDR3 totals 16 residues. V was trimmed by 2 bases and J by 3 bases, leaving 14 bases between them. Germline V gene data show CDR1 as MNHEY and CDR2 as SVGAGI.